The 26 T cell receptor beta chains listed next were all sequenced from one sample in a study of blood T cell repertoires in COVID-19. Data came from immunoSEQ multiplex PCR; TCRdb stores just in-frame clones and leaves some out. The sample yields some 100,000 clones, approximately 90% seen once. Sequencing used peripheral blood. Source of these receptors: a man between 50 and 59 years old with acute or convalescent COVID-19.

The DNA for the CDR3 is TGCGCCAGCAGCCAAGGGACAGTGAACACTGAAGCTTTCTTT. Protein: CASSQGTVNTEAFF. The J gene is TRBJ1-1, the V gene TRBV4-1, with D perhaps matching TRBD1 (6 bases). CDR3 length: 14 amino acids. Deletions cut 1 base from V and 0 bases from J, with 6 bases between. Germline V lookup: CDR1 MGHRA, CDR2 YSYEKL.

This clone was seen once. The V gene is TRBV5-1, the J gene TRBJ1-2, with 11 bases fitting TRBD1. The CDR3 extends over 15 amino acids. The germline V gene encodes CDR1 SGHRS and CDR2 YFSETQ. V shed 6 bases, J shed 2 bases, and the junction held 6 bases outside the gene matches. The CDR3 spells CASKTGTGGNYGYTF. CDR3 nucleotides: TGCGCCAGCAAAACCGGGACAGGGGGGAACTATGGCTACACCTTC.

The V and J genes are TRBV5-1 and TRBJ2-3, with D perhaps TRBD2 (6 bases). With 5 bases removed from V and 4 bases from J, the gap between germline ends came to 14 bases. Germline CDR1 is SGHRS and CDR2 is YFSETQ. This CDR3 has 14 amino acids. The CDR3 sequence is CASRGSGGSDTQYF. The CDR3 nucleotides are TGCGCCAGCAGAGGTTCCGGGGGATCAGATACGCAGTATTTT.

The chain combines TRBV28 with TRBJ2-1, with 11 bases that match TRBD2. Germline trimming cut 5 bases from V and 6 bases from J; bases unmatched to any gene: 6. Germline lookup yields CDR1 MDHEN and CDR2 SYDVKM. This CDR3 has 15 residues. CDR3 DNA sequence: TGTGCCAGCAGTCCCGGGACTAGCGGCATCAATGAGCAGTTCTTC. Its translation: CASSPGTSGINEQFF.

The chain has TRBV5-4 and TRBJ2-6; a weak D match, TRBD1 (5 bases). CDR1 is SGHNT, CDR2 YYREEE, per germline (reference sequence). The CDR3 covers 16 residues. Trimming shortened V by 4 bases and J by 4 bases, and 15 bases separated the two germline ends. CDR3 in amino acids: CASSGRRVWGANVLTF. CDR3 nucleotides: TGTGCCAGCAGCGGGCGCAGGGTTTGGGGGGCCAACGTCCTGACTTTC. The full variable domain, its missing parts supplied by reference TRBV5-4 and TRBJ2-6, is ETGVTQSPTHLIKTRGQQVTLRCSSQSGHNTVSWYQQALGQGPQFIFQYYREEENGRGNFPPRFSGLQFPNYSSELNVNALELDDSALYLCASSGRRVWGANVLTFGAGSRLTVL.

This chain connects TRBV3-1 (or the pseudogene TRBV3-2) to TRBJ2-1; possible D gene TRBD1, 7 bases. Trimming removed 7 bases at V and 6 bases at J, with 16 bases between. CDR1 is LGHDT and CDR2 is YNNKEL in the germline V gene (reference sequence). The CDR3 totals 14 residues. The CDR3 loop reads CASNRGGKGNEQFF. DNA for the CDR3: TGTGCCAGCAACAGGGGCGGGAAGGGCAATGAGCAGTTCTTC.

The J gene is TRBJ2-2, the V gene TRBV18; D possibly corresponds to TRBD1 (6 bases). Germline lookup yields CDR1 KGHSH and CDR2 LQKENI. Trimming took 0 bases from V and 3 from J, leaving 8 bases between them. The CDR3 is made up of 15 amino acids. The CDR3 here is CASSPPGADTGELFF. CDR3 nucleotides: TGTGCCAGCTCACCACCGGGGGCAGACACCGGGGAGCTGTTTTTT.

The rearrangement uses TRBV4-3 and TRBJ1-6; the match to TRBD1 covers 9 bases. CDR1 is LGHNA, CDR2 YSLEER, per germline. V was pared by 4 bases and J by 6 bases, with 7 bases of the junction left unmatched. This CDR3 has 16 amino acids. The CDR3 here is CASSPEPTGGNSPLHF. CDR3 nucleotides: TGCGCCAGCAGCCCCGAACCGACAGGGGGTAATTCACCCCTCCACTTT.

V gene TRBV5-4 combines with J gene TRBJ1-4; D gene uncertain. V shed 2 bases and J shed 1 base, with 12 bases lying between them. CDR1 is SGHNT and CDR2 is YYREEE in the germline V gene (reference sequence). This CDR3 spans 16 amino acids. CDR3: CASSFGGGKTNEKLFF. The CDR3 coding sequence is TGTGCCAGCAGCTTCGGTGGTGGTAAAACTAATGAAAAACTGTTTTTT.

V and J are TRBV7-6 and TRBJ2-2; 9 bases are shared with TRBD2. Per germline, CDR1 SGHVS and CDR2 FNYEAQ. The J segment lost 1 base and the V segment lost 4 bases, leaving 7 bases of the junction unmatched. This CDR3 is built from 17 residues. In nucleotides, the CDR3 is TGTGCCAGCAGCTATAGCGGGAGTCGTTGGAACACCGGGGAGCTGTTTTTT. It is translated as CASSYSGSRWNTGELFF.

This chain joins TRBV11-3 and TRBJ2-5; D not resolved. The CDR3 spans 15 residues. Germline assignment: CDR1 SGHNT and CDR2 YENEEA. With 0 bases removed from V and 7 bases from J, the gap between germline ends came to 15 bases. CDR3 amino acids: CASSLDPPPVGTQYF. CDR3 nucleotide sequence: TGTGCCAGCAGCTTAGATCCCCCCCCCGTCGGGACCCAGTACTTC.

CDR3 DNA: TGTGCCTGGACGTGGACTAGCGGGAGGGCAACGCAGTATTTT. This gives the protein CAWTWTSGRATQYF. The rearrangement links TRBV30 to TRBJ2-3; the match to TRBD2 covers 15 bases. This CDR3 comprises 14 residues. Germline V lookup: CDR1 GTSNPN, CDR2 SVGIG (reference sequence). V dropped 4 bases and J dropped 9; count of bases not matched to a gene: 5.

This sequence joins TRBV25-1 and TRBJ2-3; 12 positions match TRBD2. Looked up from germline, CDR1 is MGHDK and CDR2 is SYGVNS. The CDR3 has 17 amino acids. V shed 5 bases, J shed 0 bases, and the junction held 6 bases outside the gene matches. The CDR3 bases are TGTGCCAGCAGTAAAAGAGGACTAGCGGGAAGCACAGATACGCAGTATTTT. This codes for CASSKRGLAGSTDTQYF. Full variable domain (remainder filled in from reference TRBV25-1 and TRBJ2-3): EADIYQTPRYLVIGTGKKITLECSQTMGHDKMYWYQQDPGMELHLIHYSYGVNSTEKGDLSSESTVSRIRTEHFPLTLESARPSHTSQYLCASSKRGLAGSTDTQYFGPGTRLTVL.

This chain uses TRBV27 with TRBJ2-5; D not resolved. The V gene's germline CDR1 is MNHEY and CDR2 SMNVEV (reference sequence). This CDR3 is built from 15 residues. The germline V and J ends were trimmed by 6 bases and 3 bases, with 17 bases remaining between them. DNA of the CDR3: TGTGCCAGCAGAAAATGGTCCAATGCGGAAGAGACCCAGTACTTC. Encoded protein: CASRKWSNAEETQYF.

V and J are TRBV3-1 (or the pseudogene TRBV3-2) and TRBJ2-1; D call uncertain. In germline, CDR1 is LGHDT, CDR2 YNNKEL (reference sequence). The V end was cut by 0 bases, the J end by 8 bases, with 8 bases between. The CDR3 is made up of 13 amino acids. The CDR3 protein is CASSQDPPDEQFF. As DNA, the CDR3 is TGTGCCAGCAGCCAAGATCCCCCAGATGAGCAGTTCTTC.

The chain couples TRBV11-2 to TRBJ2-5; possibly TRBD1 for D (5 bases). The CDR3 is made up of 13 amino acids. Trimming cost V 5 bases and J 7 bases, with 14 bases left between them. Per germline, CDR1 SGHAT and CDR2 FQNNGV. The CDR3 region is CASSAPQGWTQYF. The CDR3 DNA reads as TGTGCCAGCAGCGCCCCCCAGGGATGGACCCAGTACTTC.

The gene calls are TRBV6-5 and TRBJ2-7; tentatively, D is TRBD2 (5 bases). Trimming removed 6 bases from V and 4 bases from J, with 10 bases in between. CDR3 length equals 12 residues. Germline V gene data show CDR1 as MNHEY and CDR2 as SVGAGI. CDR3 region: CASRRDQYEQYF. CDR3 DNA sequence: TGTGCCAGCAGGAGGGATCAGTACGAGCAGTACTTC.

This chain connects TRBV5-4 to TRBJ2-5; 15 nucleotides line up with TRBD2. CDR3 size: 17 residues. The V segment lost 0 bases and the J segment 3 bases; nucleotides outside the gene matches: 3. Germline lookup yields CDR1 SGHNT and CDR2 YYREEE (reference sequence). The CDR3 sequence: CASSLGGTSGRKETQYF. For the CDR3, the DNA is TGTGCCAGCAGCTTGGGCGGGACTAGCGGGAGGAAAGAGACCCAGTACTTC.

This chain joins TRBV7-9 and TRBJ2-1; TRBD2 matches at 13 bases. CDR3 length: 17 residues. After removal of 2 bases from V and 7 bases from J, the junction contained 8 bases not matched to a gene. Per the germline V gene, CDR1 is SEHNR and CDR2 is FQNEAQ (reference sequence). The CDR3 is CASSLRSTSGRMNEQFF. CDR3 coding DNA: TGTGCCAGCAGCTTAAGATCGACTAGCGGGAGGATGAATGAGCAGTTCTTC.

V and J are TRBV18 and TRBJ2-3; D possibly corresponds to TRBD1 (6 bases). Germline V gives CDR1 KGHSH, CDR2 LQKENI. Trimming removed 2 bases from V and 0 bases from J, with 15 bases in between. The CDR3 covers 17 residues. CDR3 protein: CASSPSPDRISTDTQYF. CDR3 coding DNA: TGTGCCAGCTCACCATCCCCTGACAGGATTAGCACAGATACGCAGTATTTT.

The chain has TRBV19 and TRBJ2-7; 11 positions match TRBD2. The CDR3 extends over 15 amino acids. Trimming cost V 7 bases and J 2 bases; bases outside gene matches: 7. Germline CDR1 reads LNHDA; CDR2 reads SQIVND (reference sequence). CDR3 nucleotides: TGTGCCAGTACCACCGGGACTAGCGGTACCTACGAGCAGTACTTC. Protein: CASTTGTSGTYEQYF.

The chain carries TRBV29-1 and TRBJ2-2, with 7 bases identical to TRBD2. CDR1 is SQVTM, CDR2 ANQGSEA, per germline. V shed 7 bases, J shed 1 base, and the junction held 3 bases outside the gene matches. The CDR3 length is 13 residues. The CDR3 reads CSAERGNTGELFF. The CDR3 region has the DNA TGCAGCGCCGAGCGGGGGAACACCGGGGAGCTGTTTTTT.

The V gene is TRBV24-1, the J gene TRBJ2-3; D might be TRBD2 (6 bases). V lost 1 base and J lost 3, with 13 bases in between. The germline CDR1 and CDR2 sequences are KGHDR and SFDVKD. This CDR3 comprises 16 residues. DNA for the CDR3: TGTGCCACCAGTGATTTCGCACTTGGGGGGACAGATACGCAGTATTTT. Residues: CATSDFALGGTDTQYF.

The chain has TRBV15 and TRBJ2-5; 7 nucleotides line up with TRBD2. The CDR3 loop spans 16 amino acids. Unmatched junction bases numbered 6, after V lost 1 base and J lost 1 base. CDR1 is LNHNV and CDR2 is YYDKDF in the germline V gene (reference sequence). The CDR3 nucleotides are TGTGCCACCAGCAGAGGTCGGGGGGTTACCCAAGAGACCCAGTACTTC. Protein product: CATSRGRGVTQETQYF.

This chain connects TRBV27 to TRBJ2-6, with no clear D. V gave up 5 bases and J gave up 1 base, with 6 bases separating them. The CDR3 totals 14 residues. In germline, CDR1 is MNHEY, CDR2 SMNVEV (reference sequence). CDR3 region: CASSLLSGANVLTF. CDR3 sequence (DNA): TGTGCCAGCAGTCTCTTATCTGGGGCCAACGTCCTGACTTTC. The whole variable domain, remainder taken from reference TRBV27 and TRBJ2-6, is EAQVTQNPRYLITVTGKKLTVTCSQNMNHEYMSWYRQDPGLGLRQIYYSMNVEVTDKGDVPEGYKVSRKEKRNFPLILESPSPNQTSLYFCASSLLSGANVLTFGAGSRLTVL.

The CDR3 sequence is CASSQDRGRNTEAFF. CDR3 nucleotide sequence: TGTGCCAGCAGCCAAGATCGAGGGCGCAACACTGAAGCTTTCTTT. This chain connects TRBV14 to TRBJ1-1; D gene unclear. This CDR3 region has 15 residues. Germline CDR1 reads SGHDN; CDR2 reads FVKESK. Trimming stripped 0 bases from V and 2 bases from J, with 10 bases between.